This T cell receptor beta chain was sequenced for a study of T cell clonotyping in hematopoietic cell transplantation. Recipients were bled about 28 days pretransplant and at posttransplant days 30, 100, 180. Trimming cost V 6 bases and J 2 bases, with 14 bases left between them. Per germline, CDR1 MNHNS and CDR2 SASEGT. The CDR3 extends over 14 amino acids. Remarks on this clone: As yet, its antigen is unknown.

TCRdb's copy holds only in-frame clones and misses some; the assay was immunoSEQ multiplex PCR. Here the sample spans some 30,000 clones, 90% to 95% being singletons. Study-level points and caveats: Pathologically expanded recipient clonotypes increased progressively from day 30 to day 180 as diversity fell.

The sample here was PBMCs, taken 100 days after allogeneic stem cell transplant. The chain links TRBV6-1 to TRBJ2-7; D possibly uses TRBD1 or TRBD2 (6 bases each). The receptor was derived from a female patient aged 50-59 years who had an allogeneic stem cell transplant from a related donor, so the T cells may come from the graft donor. Some clones in this sample may be carry-over from other donors' samples. The CDR3 bases are TGTGCCAGCAGCGAAAGGGGGGTGGCCTACGAGCAGTACTTC. As protein: CASSERGVAYEQYF.